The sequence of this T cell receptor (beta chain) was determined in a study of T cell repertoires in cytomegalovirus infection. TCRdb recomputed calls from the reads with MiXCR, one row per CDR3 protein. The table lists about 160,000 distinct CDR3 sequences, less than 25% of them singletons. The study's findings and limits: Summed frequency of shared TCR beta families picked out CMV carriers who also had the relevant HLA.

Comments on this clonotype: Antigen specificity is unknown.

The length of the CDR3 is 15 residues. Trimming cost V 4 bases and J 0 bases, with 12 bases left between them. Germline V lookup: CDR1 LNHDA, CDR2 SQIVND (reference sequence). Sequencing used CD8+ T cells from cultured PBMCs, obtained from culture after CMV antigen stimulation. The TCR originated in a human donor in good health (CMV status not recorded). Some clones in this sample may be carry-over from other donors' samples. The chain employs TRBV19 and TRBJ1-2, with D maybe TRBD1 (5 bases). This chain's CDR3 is CASSNRDVANYGYTF. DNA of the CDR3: TGTGCCAGTAGTAACCGGGACGTAGCTAACTATGGCTACACCTTC.